Given below is one T cell receptor beta chain in context. Trimming took 6 bases from V and 6 from J, leaving 17 bases between them. CDR1 and CDR2 (germline): LGHDT, YNNKEL (reference sequence). This CDR3 spans 14 amino acids. Original processing notes: Estimation of nucleated cell counts relied on the amplification of reference gene primers. Measured with immunoSEQ multiplex PCR; TCRdb has only the in-frame clones, and not every one. V and J calls and clone size follow that table, whereas D and trimming were derived from the DNA. Among 210,000 or so clones listed, around 83% were seen once. The data derive from a study of blood T cell repertoires in COVID-19. For the study at large: Acute and convalescent COVID-19 samples came from the United States, Italy and Spain. PBMCs, B-cell-depleted T cells, or T cells provided the cDNA or gDNA that made up the material.

This clonotype was obtained from a middle-aged man with active or convalescent COVID-19. Sequenced material: peripheral blood. The chain employs TRBV3-1 (or the pseudogene TRBV3-2) and TRBJ2-5; the D gene is possibly TRBD1 (5 bases). CDR3 sequence reads: CASSRWAGPKTQYF. The CDR3 DNA sequence: TGTGCCAGCAGTCGGTGGGCAGGGCCTAAGACCCAGTACTTC.